Listed below are T cell receptor beta chains from one sample, sequenced in a study of long-term antiretroviral therapy in people with HIV. Profiled with immunoSEQ multiplex PCR; TCRdb holds only in-frame clones, not every one. The sample yields 29,000 or so clones, roughly 92% seen once. The starting material was unsorted PBMCs, obtained around 6.5 years after starting antiretroviral therapy. The origin of the receptors is a woman in her thirties or forties with HIV. Each CDR3 is given with its conserved first and last residue. D genes are given only for firm matches. Not all rows give a size; the values are once, few, many and, for expanded clones, a class.

TRBJ1-1,TRBV7-2,few,-,CASSLGDRPAEAFF,TGTGCCAGCAGCCTTGGGGACCGCCCAGCTGAAGCTTTCTTT
TRBJ1-2,TRBV6-1,-,-,CASSEVSGLTYGYTF,TGTGCCAGCAGTGAAGTGTCAGGATTGACCTATGGCTACACCTTC
TRBJ2-3,TRBV29-1,few,TRBD1,CSVGGQGVSDTQYF,TGCAGCGTTGGGGGACAGGGGGTTTCAGATACGCAGTATTTT
TRBJ1-2,TRBV7-9,-,-,CASSPPGPAGYTF,TGTGCCAGCAGCCCTCCCGGGCCAGCTGGCTACACCTTC
TRBJ1-3,TRBV30,-,-,CAWQLLTVSGNTIYF,TGTGCCTGGCAACTGCTGACAGTGTCTGGAAACACCATATATTTT
TRBJ1-2,TRBV5-6,once,-,CASSVYRDPGSGYTF,TGTGCCAGCAGCGTTTACCGGGACCCCGGTAGCGGCTACACCTTC
TRBJ1-5,TRBV29-1,-,-,CSVGLSNQPQHF,TGCAGCGTTGGTTTGAGCAATCAGCCCCAGCATTTT
TRBJ1-1,TRBV14,-,-,CASSQETGNTEAFF,TGTGCCAGCAGCCAAGAGACAGGGAACACTGAAGCTTTCTTT
TRBJ1-1,TRBV27,-,-,CASSLIGGGPLNTEAFF,TGTGCCAGCAGTTTAATTGGGGGAGGTCCCTTGAACACTGAAGCTTTCTTT
TRBJ2-3,TRBV9,once,-,CASSPGSTDTQYF,TGTGCCAGCAGCCCAGGTAGCACAGATACGCAGTATTTT
TRBJ2-3,TRBV5-1,-,TRBD2,CASSLGTSGGSASTDTQYF,TGCGCCAGCAGCTTGGGGACGAGCGGGGGATCTGCTAGCACAGATACGCAGTATTTT
TRBJ2-6,TRBV5-1,few,-,CASSLTGISPGANVLTF,TGCGCCAGCAGCTTGACAGGGATATCCCCTGGGGCCAACGTCCTGACTTTC
TRBJ1-4,TRBV5-4,-,TRBD1,CASSSDRAGEKLFF,TGTGCCAGCAGCTCGGACAGGGCAGGGGAAAAACTGTTTTTT
TRBJ2-7,TRBV7-9,-,-,CASSTPGHYEQYF,TGTGCCAGCAGCACCCCGGGTCACTACGAGCAGTACTTC
TRBJ1-1,TRBV4-3,-,TRBD1,CASSPGQGASNTEAFF,TGCGCCAGCAGCCCGGGACAGGGGGCGTCGAACACTGAAGCTTTCTTT
TRBJ1-2,TRBV7-8,-,TRBD1,CASSLLQGARGYTF,TGTGCCAGCAGCTTGCTGCAGGGGGCTCGGGGCTACACCTTC
TRBJ1-5,TRBV5-1,-,-,CASSLGRDQPQHF,TGCGCCAGCAGCTTGGGGAGGGATCAGCCCCAGCATTTT
TRBJ2-1,TRBV6-6,-,TRBD2,CASRSTGGVYNEQFF,TGTGCCAGTCGGTCGACGGGGGGGGTCTACAATGAGCAGTTCTTC
TRBJ2-2,TRBV9,-,TRBD1,CASSRRAGGATGELFF,TGTGCCAGCAGCCGACGGGCAGGGGGTGCGACCGGGGAGCTGTTTTTT
TRBJ1-3,TRBV7-2,-,TRBD1,CASSLSPGGTGNTIYF,TGTGCCAGCAGCTTATCCCCAGGGGGAACGGGAAACACCATATATTTT
TRBJ1-1,TRBV29-1,-,TRBD1,CSVGQGVTEAFF,TGCAGCGTTGGACAGGGGGTCACTGAAGCTTTCTTT
TRBJ2-1,TRBV5-8,-,TRBD2,CASRRLAGWNEQFF,TGTGCCAGCAGAAGACTAGCGGGGTGGAATGAGCAGTTCTTC
TRBJ1-5,TRBV4-1,-,-,CASSQERLPNQPQHF,TGCGCCAGCAGCCAAGAAAGACTCCCCAATCAGCCCCAGCATTTT
TRBJ2-7,TRBV27,-,-,CASSSLGDSSYEQYF,TGTGCCAGCAGTTCCCTAGGGGACTCGAGCTACGAGCAGTACTTC
TRBJ2-5,TRBV2,once,TRBD2,CASRRLAGGQETQYF,TGTGCCAGCAGGCGACTAGCGGGGGGACAAGAGACCCAGTACTTC
TRBJ1-2,TRBV6-1,once,-,CASSGGTQLVNYGYTF,TGTGCCAGCAGTGGTGGAACGCAACTAGTGAACTATGGCTACACCTTC
TRBJ2-5,TRBV6-1,-,-,CASSSGAHRETQYF,TGTGCCAGCAGTTCAGGGGCCCATCGAGAGACCCAGTACTTC
TRBJ1-2,TRBV6-5,once,-,CASRQIGEVYGYTF,TGTGCCAGCAGGCAAATAGGGGAGGTCTATGGCTACACCTTC
TRBJ1-4,TRBV2,-,-,CATEGGINEKLFF,TGTGCCACCGAGGGGGGTATAAATGAAAAACTGTTTTTT
TRBJ1-1,TRBV4-3,-,-,CASSPWVATEAFF,TGCGCCAGCAGCCCTTGGGTAGCCACTGAAGCTTTCTTT
TRBJ2-3,TRBV5-4,-,-,CASSRTGKWGDTDTQYF,TGTGCCAGCAGCCGGACGGGGAAATGGGGGGACACAGATACGCAGTATTTT
TRBJ1-2,TRBV7-9,-,-,CASSSGYRAPNYGYTF,TGTGCCAGCAGCTCAGGCTACAGGGCCCCTAACTATGGCTACACCTTC
TRBJ1-2,TRBV5-4,-,-,CASSAGGSNYGYTF,TGTGCCAGCTCCGCGGGGGGGTCGAACTATGGCTACACCTTC
TRBJ2-1,TRBV9,-,-,CASSVSGTAAYNEQFF,TGTGCCAGCAGCGTTTCGGGGACTGCTGCCTACAATGAGCAGTTCTTC
TRBJ2-1,TRBV4-3,-,-,CASSQGPLGGHNEQFF,TGCGCCAGCAGCCAAGGCCCCTTGGGGGGACACAATGAGCAGTTCTTC
TRBJ2-2,TRBV4-1,-,TRBD1,CASRGTGRTGELFF,TGCGCCTCCAGAGGGACAGGACGTACCGGGGAGCTGTTTTTT
TRBJ1-6,TRBV6-5,-,-,CASTDSSYNSPLHF,TGTGCCAGCACCGATAGCTCCTATAATTCACCCCTCCACTTT
TRBJ1-1,TRBV28,-,-,CASRRSRALEAFF,TGTGCCAGCAGGAGGTCCAGGGCTTTAGAAGCTTTCTTT
TRBJ2-6,TRBV7-2,-,TRBD1,CASSSLQGGNSGANVLTF,TGTGCCAGCAGCTCTTTACAGGGGGGCAACTCTGGGGCCAACGTCCTGACTTTC
TRBJ1-2,TRBV7-2,-,-,CASSDNEGYTF,TGTGCCAGCAGTGATAATGAGGGCTACACCTTC
TRBJ1-4,TRBV7-9,-,-,CASSQLGVTNEKLFF,TGTGCCAGCAGCCAACTGGGGGTGACTAATGAAAAACTGTTTTTT
TRBJ2-3,TRBV7-9,once,TRBD2,CASSLLRGGGSFSDTQYF,TGTGCCAGCAGCTTGCTGCGGGGGGGCGGTAGCTTCTCAGATACGCAGTATTTT
TRBJ2-5,TRBV10-3,-,TRBD2,CAIREGLAGGETQYF,TGTGCCATCAGAGAAGGACTAGCGGGGGGTGAGACCCAGTACTTC
TRBJ1-2,TRBV6-5,-,TRBD1,CASRAQGTNYGYTF,TGTGCCAGCCGGGCACAGGGGACTAACTATGGCTACACCTTC
TRBJ1-6,TRBV6-5,-,TRBD1,CASRPWTGRSPLHF,TGTGCCAGCAGACCTTGGACAGGGCGTTCACCCCTCCACTTT
TRBJ1-1,TRBV29-1,-,TRBD1,CSARTGGDTEAFF,TGCAGCGCTCGGACAGGAGGGGACACTGAAGCTTTCTTT
TRBJ1-1,TRBV19,-,-,CASSATRDGGTEAFF,TGTGCCAGTAGTGCGACCCGGGACGGGGGAACTGAAGCTTTCTTT
TRBJ1-1,TRBV5-1,-,-,CASSFGTRNTEAFF,TGCGCCAGCAGCTTCGGGACACGGAACACTGAAGCTTTCTTT
TRBJ1-2,TRBV4-1,-,-,CASSQGWTSMSNYGYTF,TGCGCCAGCAGCCAAGGATGGACAAGCATGTCTAACTATGGCTACACCTTC
TRBJ1-3,TRBV7-3,-,TRBD1,CASSPAQGATSSQSGNTIYF,TGTGCCAGCAGCCCAGCACAGGGGGCAACGTCGTCGCAATCTGGAAACACCATATATTTT
TRBJ2-5,TRBV2,-,-,CASSPTGTGRETQYF,TGTGCCAGCAGCCCGACCGGGACTGGGCGGGAGACCCAGTACTTC
TRBJ2-1,TRBV2,-,-,CASSDILSNEQFF,TGTGCCAGCAGTGACATCCTTTCCAATGAGCAGTTCTTC
TRBJ2-1,TRBV18,-,TRBD1,CASSPGQGVNEQFF,TGTGCCAGCTCACCGGGACAGGGGGTGAATGAGCAGTTCTTC
TRBJ2-7,TRBV6-1,few,-,CASSEFSKGALIYEQYF,TGTGCCAGCAGTGAATTTTCTAAGGGAGCGCTCATCTACGAGCAGTACTTC
TRBJ2-3,TRBV7-2,-,TRBD1,CASSLRQGAPVYF,TGTGCCAGCAGCTTGAGACAGGGGGCTCCTGTGTATTTT
TRBJ2-5,TRBV5-4,-,TRBD2,CASGPQIAGVQETQYF,TGTGCCAGCGGGCCCCAGATAGCGGGGGTACAAGAGACCCAGTACTTC
TRBJ1-5,TRBV7-2,few,-,CASSPGGNQPQHF,TGTGCCAGCAGCCCGGGCGGCAATCAGCCCCAGCATTTT
TRBJ2-7,TRBV5-1,-,-,CASSLALRGDNEQYF,TGCGCCAGCAGCTTGGCTCTTAGGGGTGACAACGAGCAGTACTTC